This is a list of T cell receptor beta chains from one sample in a study of T cell responses to AZD1222 COVID-19 vaccine. The protocol was immunoSEQ multiplex PCR, while the TCRdb copy is restricted to in-frame clones and leaves out a portion. The table records about 110,000 clones, 80% to 85% of them present only once. Sequencing used peripheral blood, obtained on day 0 of AZD1222 vaccination. The receptor source for this set is an adult in good health. CDR3s include the opening cysteine and the closing phenylalanine or tryptophan. D genes are given only for firm matches. Where a row states a size, it is once, few, many or the class of an expanded clone; other rows omit it.

j_gene | len | abundance | v_gene | d_gene | CDR3nt | CDR3aa
TRBJ1-2 | 12 | - | TRBV6-5 | - | TGTGCCAGCAGTAGCAGGGGTGGAGGCTACACCTTC | CASSSRGGGYTF
TRBJ1-1 | 12 | - | TRBV28 | - | TGTGCCAGCAAAGGTGGCACCACTGAAGCTTTCTTT | CASKGGTTEAFF
TRBJ2-1 | 16 | - | TRBV5-1 | TRBD2 | TGCGCCAGCACCGTACTAGCGGGAGCTGCTTACAATGAGCAGTTCTTC | CASTVLAGAAYNEQFF
TRBJ2-5 | 13 | - | TRBV19 | - | TGTGCCAGTAGTAGTGAACAGCAAGAGACCCAGTACTTC | CASSSEQQETQYF
TRBJ1-4 | 13 | - | TRBV10-3 | - | TGTGCCACCGCCGGGGGCGGTACTGAAAAACTGTTTTTT | CATAGGGTEKLFF
TRBJ2-5 | 15 | - | TRBV28 | - | TGTGCCAGCAGTTTAGACACTAGAGTGGTAGAGACCCAGTACTTC | CASSLDTRVVETQYF
TRBJ1-5 | 14 | - | TRBV28 | - | TGTGCCAGCAGTTTATTATCTGTCAATCAGCCCCAGCATTTT | CASSLLSVNQPQHF
TRBJ2-7 | 14 | - | TRBV7-9 | - | TGTGCCAGCAGCTTAGGCGCACTCAACTACGAGCAGTACTTC | CASSLGALNYEQYF
TRBJ1-1 | 16 | few | TRBV4-2 | TRBD1 | TGTGCCAGCAGCCTTTTCAAGGACAGGGGGAACACTGAAGCTTTCTTT | CASSLFKDRGNTEAFF
TRBJ1-2 | 12 | - | TRBV28 | - | TGTGCCAGCAGCCTCGACAACTATGGCTACACCTTC | CASSLDNYGYTF